This T cell receptor beta chain was profiled in a study of cytomegalovirus exposure and HLA in healthy donors. PCR involved 60 Vbeta and 13 Jbeta primers. TCRdb's copy holds only in-frame clones and misses some; the assay was immunoSEQ multiplex PCR. The sample has over 150,000 clones, approximately 80% seen once. Germline V CDR1 and CDR2: SEHNR, FQNEAQ (reference sequence). The CDR3 loop spans 19 amino acids. The V segment lost 5 bases and the J segment 5 bases; nucleotides outside the gene matches: 17. Study-level points and caveats: There were approximately 150 TCR beta chains listed as cytomegalovirus-associated.

Notes on this clone: The target antigen is unknown.

The TCR comes from a woman in her thirties or forties in good health and CMV-seropositive. The J gene is TRBJ2-7, the V gene TRBV7-9, with 14 bases aligning to TRBD2. Sequencing used PBMCs. In DNA, the CDR3 is TGTGCCAGCAGCCCCCTCGGACTAGCGGGGGGCTGGGCGAGGGACGAGCAGTACTTC. It specifies CASSPLGLAGGWARDEQYF.